A single sample is the source of the 17 T cell receptor beta chains below, sequenced in a study of OX40 agonist ivuxolimab in advanced cancers. Libraries were prepared by immunoSEQ multiplex PCR; TCRdb keeps only in-frame clonotypes and omits some of them. The table records 55,000 to 90,000 clones, roughly 80% of them present only once. Sequenced material: CD4+ or CD8+ T cells sorted from blood, taken in a trial of the OX40 agonist ivuxolimab. All receptors derive from an adult with an advanced solid tumor such as melanoma, head and neck, liver or kidney cancer.

CDR3 amino acids: CASFPGTGGFAEAFF. The CDR3 DNA is TGTGCCAGTTTTCCCGGGACAGGGGGTTTTGCTGAAGCTTTCTTT. The V call is TRBV19, the J call TRBJ1-1, with 11 bases that match TRBD1. The length of the CDR3 is 15 residues. Per the germline V gene, CDR1 is LNHDA and CDR2 is SQIVND (reference sequence). The V segment lost 8 bases and the J segment 6 bases; nucleotides outside the gene matches: 11.

The CDR3 nucleotides are TGTGCCAGCAGTTTGGTCGGGGGGGTTCAGCCCCAGCATTTT. Translated, it gives CASSLVGGVQPQHF. This rearrangement joins TRBV27 to TRBJ1-5; the D gene is possibly TRBD1 (5 bases). Looked up from germline, CDR1 is MNHEY and CDR2 is SMNVEV (reference sequence). Trimming removed 3 bases from V and 6 bases from J, with 12 bases in between. The CDR3 is made up of 14 amino acids.

In its sample, this clone was seen once. In DNA, the CDR3 is TGTGCCAGCAGCTTGCGGCTAGCGGGACAAGAGACCCAGTACTTC. Translating it yields CASSLRLAGQETQYF. The V gene is TRBV5-4, the J gene TRBJ2-5; 9 bases line up with TRBD2. J gave up 2 bases and V 1 base, and 3 bases lay outside the gene matches. From germline, CDR1 is SGHNT and CDR2 YYREEE (reference sequence). There are 15 residues in the CDR3.

This chain uses TRBV2 with TRBJ2-3; 8 bases fit TRBD1. V dropped 7 bases and J dropped 4; count of bases not matched to a gene: 19. The CDR3 loop spans 18 amino acids. The germline gives CDR1 SNHLY, CDR2 FYNNEI. The CDR3 DNA is TGTGCCAGCATTAGACGGGGGACAGGCGGGTTAGGCTCAGATACGCAGTATTTT. Translation gives CASIRRGTGGLGSDTQYF.

V gene TRBV21-1 combines with J gene TRBJ1-4. TRBV21-1 is a documented pseudogene. The CDR3 covers 16 residues. This chain's CDR3 is CASSRDPIATNEKLFF. The CDR3 DNA follows: TGTGCCAGCAGCAGGGACCCTATAGCAACTAATGAAAAACTGTTTTTT.

This clone was observed a handful of times. The rearrangement joins TRBV6-1 to TRBJ1-1; D is undetermined. Germline CDR1 and CDR2: MNHNS and SASEGT. Deletions cut 0 bases from V and 7 bases from J, with 6 bases between. There are 12 residues in the CDR3. For the CDR3, the DNA is TGTGCCAGCAGTGAAGCGCCGGTTGAAGCTTTCTTT. It is translated as CASSEAPVEAFF.

This clone was counted once. V usage is TRBV7-2 and J usage is TRBJ2-4, with 7 bases lining up with TRBD1. The CDR3 length is 14 residues. Per the germline V gene, CDR1 is SGHTA and CDR2 is FQGNSA. Trimming took 4 bases from V and 10 from J; bases not matched to a gene: 10. CDR3 sequence: CASSSVGTVGIQYF. The CDR3 bases are TGTGCCAGCAGCTCGGTCGGGACAGTGGGTATTCAGTACTTC.

The rearrangement links TRBV2 to TRBJ1-3, with 8 bases identical to TRBD1. CDR1 is SNHLY, CDR2 FYNNEI, per germline. The V gene end was trimmed by 6 bases and the J gene end by 8 bases; junction bases not matched to a gene: 3. CDR3 size: 12 residues. CDR3 bases: TGTGCCAGCAGACAGGGGGTATACACCATATATTTT. Protein: CASRQGVYTIYF.

This clone was observed a handful of times. The rearrangement joins TRBV6-1 to TRBJ1-2; tentatively, D is TRBD1 (6 bases). V lost 0 bases to trimming and J lost 7 bases, with 18 bases between them. Germline assignment: CDR1 MNHNS and CDR2 SASEGT. The CDR3 is 16 residues long. CDR3 amino acids: CASSEALHRGRSGYTF. The CDR3 DNA follows: TGTGCCAGCAGTGAAGCGCTTCATCGGGGGCGAAGTGGCTACACCTTC.

The rearrangement joins TRBV29-1 to TRBJ2-3; 7 nucleotides match TRBD2. Germline V CDR1 and CDR2: SQVTM, ANQGSEA. The CDR3 loop spans 15 amino acids. V shed 4 bases, J shed 2 bases, and the junction held 9 bases outside the gene matches. In DNA form, the CDR3 reads TGCAGCGTTGCTCTAGCGGAACGTATCACAGATACGCAGTATTTT. As protein: CSVALAERITDTQYF.

The chain has TRBV6-1 and TRBJ2-2; TRBD1 aligns across 9 bases. CDR1 and CDR2 from the germline V gene are MNHNS and SASEGT. The CDR3 contains 15 residues. Trimming cost V 6 bases and J 6 bases; bases outside gene matches: 8. DNA for the CDR3: TGTGCCAGCAGGGGGGACAGGGATCGGGCCGGGGAGCTGTTTTTT. It encodes CASRGDRDRAGELFF.

This sequence joins TRBV6-6 and TRBJ1-2; D not certain. The ends were cut back, 5 bases at V and 1 base at J, with 8 bases in the middle. CDR3 length equals 13 residues. Germline V gene sequence: CDR1 MNHNY, CDR2 SVGAGI (reference sequence). CDR3 in DNA: TGTGCCAGCAGTCCGGAGGGTAACTATGGCTACACCTTC. This translates into CASSPEGNYGYTF.

The V call is TRBV2, the J call TRBJ2-3; 11 positions match TRBD2. Germline lookup yields CDR1 SNHLY and CDR2 FYNNEI. The CDR3 runs to 15 residues. V lost 7 bases, J lost 2 bases, and 5 bases stayed unmatched. The CDR3 bases are TGTGCCAGCAATAGCGGGGGGGCTAACACAGATACGCAGTATTTT. This gives the protein CASNSGGANTDTQYF.

V and J are TRBV19 and TRBJ2-1, with TRBD2 identical over 8 bases. There are 15 residues in the CDR3. Germline CDR1 and CDR2: LNHDA and SQIVND (reference sequence). Germline trimming cut 2 bases from V and 6 bases from J; bases unmatched to any gene: 6. The CDR3 loop reads CASSIRTGGLNEQFF. CDR3 nucleotides: TGTGCCAGTAGTATACGCACGGGGGGGCTCAATGAGCAGTTCTTC.

The chain couples TRBV1 to TRBJ2-7; the table calls TRBD2, which could not be checked here. TRBV1 is reported as a pseudogene. The CDR3 contains 12 residues. CDR3 residues: CTSSHRVYEQYF. The CDR3 DNA follows: TGCACCAGCAGCCATCGGGTCTACGAGCAGTACTTC.

This sequence joins TRBV27 and TRBJ2-1; 12 nucleotides line up with TRBD1. The length of the CDR3 is 16 residues. Germline-derived CDR1 and CDR2 are MNHEY and SMNVEV (reference sequence). V lost 1 base, J lost 9 bases, and 7 bases stayed unmatched. This CDR3 reads CASSLYSGQGAREQFF. CDR3 nucleotide sequence: TGTGCCAGCAGTTTATACTCGGGACAGGGGGCGCGTGAGCAGTTCTTC.

This clone turned up a few times. The chain has TRBV11-2 and TRBJ1-2; D perhaps matches TRBD1 (5 bases). Germline loops: CDR1 SGHAT, CDR2 FQNNGV. CDR3 length: 14 residues. V was trimmed by 1 base and J by 5 bases, leaving 11 bases between them. The CDR3 here is CASSLAKEGYGYTF. The CDR3 bases are TGTGCCAGCAGCTTAGCGAAGGAGGGGTATGGCTACACCTTC. Filled out from reference TRBV11-2 and TRBJ1-2, the complete variable domain reads EAGVAQSPRYKIIEKRQSVAFWCNPISGHATLYWYQQILGQGPKLLIQFQNNGVVDDSQLPKDRFSAERLKGVDSTLKIQPAKLEDSAVYLCASSLAKEGYGYTFGSGTRLTVV.